These 25 T cell receptor beta chains share one sample of origin, sequenced in a study of blood T cell repertoires in COVID-19. Clones were sequenced by immunoSEQ multiplex PCR, and TCRdb holds only the in-frame ones, with some missing. Here the sample spans approximately 150,000 clones, 79% being singletons. The specimen was PBMCs or T cells enriched from blood (not recorded which). These receptors were collected from a woman in her 70s in a cohort exposed to, infected with or recovered from COVID-19 (not recorded which).

V and J are TRBV6-2 or TRBV6-3 and TRBJ2-1, with 12 bases lining up with TRBD2. Trimming cost V 5 bases and J 4 bases; bases outside gene matches: 9. The CDR3 has 17 amino acids. Germline V gives CDR1 MNHEY, CDR2 SVGEGT. The CDR3 here is CASSDPTSGRSYNEQFF. The CDR3 coding sequence is TGTGCCAGCAGTGACCCGACTAGCGGGAGAAGTTACAATGAGCAGTTCTTC.

Only one count was recorded for this clone. The V and J genes are TRBV19 and TRBJ2-7, with TRBD1 matching over 12 bases. CDR1 and CDR2 (germline): LNHDA, SQIVND (reference sequence). V lost 4 bases to trimming and J lost 1 base; unmatched junction nucleotides: 8. The CDR3 is 17 amino acids. Written as DNA, the CDR3 is TGTGCCAGTAGTACAACGGGACAGGGGGCCAAGTCCTACGAGCAGTACTTC. It codes for CASSTTGQGAKSYEQYF.

The gene calls are TRBV14 and TRBJ2-7; D not resolved. The CDR3 runs to 16 residues. CDR1 SGHDN and CDR2 FVKESK come from the germline V gene. Between the trimmed V and J ends, which lost 1 base and 0 bases, there was a span of 13 bases. The CDR3 loop is CASSQAPTLSSYEQYF. The CDR3 DNA sequence: TGTGCCAGCAGCCAAGCGCCGACTCTAAGCTCCTACGAGCAGTACTTC.

This clone turned up a few times. The chain combines TRBV6-1 with TRBJ2-6; D gene unclear. V lost 2 bases and J lost 0, with 8 bases in between. Germline V lookup: CDR1 MNHNS, CDR2 SASEGT. CDR3 size: 16 residues. The CDR3 spells CASSEQASSGANVLTF. The CDR3 bases are TGTGCCAGCAGTGAACAGGCGAGCTCTGGGGCCAACGTCCTGACTTTC.

This clone is a singleton in its sample. The chain employs TRBV28 and TRBJ2-5; TRBD1 is a possible D gene (6 bases). The CDR3 runs 14 residues. With 7 bases removed from V and 0 bases from J, the gap between germline ends came to 12 bases. The germline gives CDR1 MDHEN, CDR2 SYDVKM. CDR3 loop: CASTNTGYQETQYF. DNA for the CDR3: TGTGCCAGCACTAATACAGGGTACCAAGAGACCCAGTACTTC.

In this sample, this clone turned up many times. The chain is built from TRBV27 and TRBJ2-2; D remains unclear. CDR1 is MNHEY, CDR2 SMNVEV, per germline (reference sequence). The CDR3 has 13 residues. V lost 5 bases and J lost 5, with 9 bases in between. The CDR3 protein is CASSPPETGELFF. DNA for the CDR3: TGTGCCAGCAGTCCCCCGGAGACCGGGGAGCTGTTTTTT.

This chain links TRBV28 with TRBJ1-6, with D unclear. The CDR3 totals 12 residues. Germline CDR1 reads MDHEN; CDR2 reads SYDVKM. V dropped 5 bases and J dropped 8 bases, with 7 bases sitting between them. CDR3 loop: CASSPPYSPLHF. In DNA, the CDR3 is TGTGCCAGCAGTCCCCCCTATTCACCCCTCCACTTT.

This chain uses TRBV6-2 or TRBV6-3 with TRBJ2-5; 12 nucleotides line up with TRBD2. CDR3 length: 17 amino acids. Germline V CDR1 and CDR2: MNHEY, SVGEGT. V gave up 3 bases and J gave up 4 bases; unmatched junction bases: 9. CDR3 loop: CASSYNRLAGDSETQYF. DNA of the CDR3: TGTGCCAGCAGTTATAACCGACTAGCGGGAGATTCAGAGACCCAGTACTTC.

The V call is TRBV28, the J call TRBJ1-2; 7 bases map to TRBD1. CDR1 and CDR2 from the germline V gene are MDHEN and SYDVKM. The CDR3 runs to 15 residues. The junction had 9 bases not matched to a gene; V was cut back by 6 bases and J by 2 bases. The CDR3, as DNA: TGTGCCAGCAGCCGAGACAGGGCGGCAAACTATGGCTACACCTTC. Its translation: CASSRDRAANYGYTF.

The sample holds a few counts of this clone. The chain combines TRBV19 with TRBJ1-3; 8 bases match TRBD1. V was pared by 3 bases and J by 1 base, with 23 bases of the junction left unmatched. The CDR3 loop spans 22 amino acids. Germline CDR1 LNHDA, CDR2 SQIVND (reference sequence). CDR3 amino acids: CASSIEDMGINDRGGSGNTIYF. In DNA, the CDR3 is TGTGCCAGTAGTATTGAGGACATGGGGATCAATGACAGGGGAGGATCTGGAAACACCATATATTTT.

This clone came up a few times. Written as DNA, the CDR3 is TGTGCCAGCAGTTCCAGGGGAAGAGACTCACCCCTCCACTTT. This codes for CASSSRGRDSPLHF. The chain joins TRBV6-5 to TRBJ1-6; TRBD1 is a possible D gene (6 bases). Trimming left V 4 bases short and J 10 bases short, with 14 bases between. CDR3 length equals 14 residues. Germline lookup yields CDR1 MNHEY and CDR2 SVGAGI.

In its sample, this clone was seen once. The J gene is TRBJ1-1, the V gene TRBV9, with no clear D. Trimming cost V 3 bases and J 5 bases, with 14 bases left between them. The CDR3 is made up of 14 amino acids. CDR1 SGDLS and CDR2 YYNGEE come from the germline V gene. CDR3 amino acids: CASSALGGWTEAFF. For the CDR3, the DNA is TGTGCCAGCAGCGCTCTGGGAGGGTGGACTGAAGCTTTCTTT.

V is TRBV28 and J is TRBJ1-5, with 8 bases identical to TRBD1. Unmatched junction bases numbered 11, after V lost 7 bases and J lost 6 bases. The CDR3 covers 15 residues. Germline lookup yields CDR1 MDHEN and CDR2 SYDVKM. DNA of the CDR3: TGTGCCAGCATACCTGGGCAGGGGGCAAGTCAGCCCCAGCATTTT. Its translation is CASIPGQGASQPQHF.

The chain has TRBV6-6 and TRBJ1-4, with 8 bases identical to TRBD1. The CDR3 spans 15 residues. Germline V gene sequence: CDR1 MNHNY, CDR2 SVGAGI (reference sequence). The trim removed 1 base at V and 8 bases at J, leaving 6 bases unmatched. The CDR3 bases are TGTGCCAGCAGTTACTGGGGACAGGTGGAAGAAAAACTGTTTTTT. Its protein is CASSYWGQVEEKLFF.

The sample holds one count of this clone. DNA for the CDR3: TGTGCCACCGCAGGGGAGGGGCGGGAGACCCAGTACTTC. Amino acid sequence: CATAGEGRETQYF. This sequence joins TRBV2 and TRBJ2-5; possibly TRBD2 for D (7 bases). The CDR3 loop spans 13 amino acids. Germline V CDR1 and CDR2: SNHLY, FYNNEI. Trimming left V 10 bases short and J 5 bases short, with 17 bases between.

The gene calls are TRBV6-4 and TRBJ1-6; 9 nucleotides agree with TRBD1. This CDR3 is built from 13 residues. Per germline, CDR1 MRHNA and CDR2 SNTAGT. V shed 9 bases and J 10 bases; nucleotides not matched to a gene: 7. CDR3: CASGRDRESPLHF. The CDR3 DNA follows: TGTGCCAGTGGCCGGGACAGGGAATCACCCCTCCACTTT.

This clone came up once. This chain links TRBV30 with TRBJ2-1; possible D gene TRBD2, 5 bases. V lost 0 bases and J lost 9, with 18 bases in between. Germline V gene data show CDR1 as GTSNPN and CDR2 as SVGIG (reference sequence). The CDR3 is 15 residues long. The DNA for the CDR3 is TGTGCCTGGAGTGTAAGGCTAGCCCTCGCGCTTGAGCAGTTCTTC. This translates into CAWSVRLALALEQFF.

V usage is TRBV24-1 and J usage is TRBJ1-1; 9 nucleotides match TRBD1. The CDR3 has 16 residues. Germline values: CDR1 KGHDR, CDR2 SFDVKD. The junction had 7 bases not matched to a gene; V was cut back by 5 bases and J by 1 base. The DNA of the CDR3 is TGTGCCACCAGTGCTGGGACAGGGCGTGAGAACACTGAAGCTTTCTTT. Residues: CATSAGTGRENTEAFF.

This chain links TRBV5-1 with TRBJ1-2, with 8 bases aligning to TRBD1. Trimming at V came to 7 bases and at J to 7 bases, leaving 9 bases not matched to a gene. Germline V CDR1 and CDR2: SGHRS, YFSETQ. This CDR3 has 13 amino acids. The CDR3 here is CASATGGSGGYTF. The DNA of the CDR3 is TGCGCCAGCGCCACAGGGGGTTCGGGTGGCTACACCTTC.

The J gene is TRBJ1-2, the V gene TRBV5-1; the match to TRBD1 covers 11 bases. J lost 7 bases, V lost 5 bases, and 4 bases had no gene match. Germline values: CDR1 SGHRS, CDR2 YFSETQ. CDR3 length: 13 residues. CDR3 bases: TGCGCCAGCAGTCCCGGGACAGGGGGTGGCTACACCTTC. Translating gives CASSPGTGGGYTF.

The rearrangement links TRBV24-1 to TRBJ2-1; 7 bases match TRBD2. The CDR3 is 14 residues long. Losses at the gene ends were 4 bases for V and 6 bases for J; bases not matched to a gene: 5. Germline loops: CDR1 KGHDR, CDR2 SFDVKD. CDR3: CATSDSGGGNEQFF. DNA of the CDR3: TGTGCCACCAGTGACTCCGGCGGGGGCAATGAGCAGTTCTTC.

V and J are TRBV28 and TRBJ2-7; 12 bases are a match to TRBD1. With V trimmed by 5 bases and J by 3 bases, 8 bases remained unmatched. The CDR3 has 16 amino acids. Germline V lookup: CDR1 MDHEN, CDR2 SYDVKM. The CDR3 bases are TGTGCCAGCAGTCCCTACGGGACAGGGGGCAGCTACGAGCAGTACTTC. It is translated as CASSPYGTGGSYEQYF.

This rearrangement joins TRBV10-3 to TRBJ1-5; 8 nucleotides match TRBD1. The CDR3 contains 14 residues. The V gene end was trimmed by 6 bases and the J gene end by 2 bases; junction bases not matched to a gene: 3. Germline CDR1 reads ENHRY; CDR2 reads SYGVKD. CDR3 amino acids: CAISLQGGNQPQHF. CDR3 nucleotide sequence: TGTGCCATCAGCCTACAGGGGGGCAATCAGCCCCAGCATTTT.

V usage is TRBV7-8 and J usage is TRBJ2-3; 8 bases map to TRBD2. The V gene's germline CDR1 is SGHVS and CDR2 FQNEAQ. The V segment lost 4 bases and the J segment 2 bases; nucleotides outside the gene matches: 8. This CDR3 is built from 16 residues. CDR3 amino acids: CASSSASGQSTDTQYF. The DNA for the CDR3 is TGTGCCAGCAGCTCGGCTAGCGGGCAATCCACAGATACGCAGTATTTT.

A few counts support this clone. CDR3 nucleotides: TGTGCCAGCAGTCTCGGACAGCTGCATGAAAAACTGTTTTTT. This gives the protein CASSLGQLHEKLFF. V usage is TRBV6-6 and J usage is TRBJ1-4; D might be TRBD1 (6 bases). CDR1 MNHNY and CDR2 SVGAGI come from the germline V gene (reference sequence). This CDR3 contains 14 residues. The V gene lost 5 bases and the J gene lost 6 bases, with 13 bases spanning the gap.